This TCR beta chain was sequenced during a study of blood T cell repertoires in COVID-19. Overall study: PBMCs, B-cell-depleted T cells, or T cells were the source of the cDNA or gDNA that made up the material.

On this clone: An end of the junction does not agree with germline; a read error may underlie this.

The germline CDR1 and CDR2 sequences are SGHAT and FQNNGV. This CDR3 is built from 14 residues. Per the original methods: Amplification of reference gene primers was used by the study to estimate nucleated cell counts. Clones were read by immunoSEQ multiplex PCR, and TCRdb kept only the in-frame ones, dropping some. The D gene and trimming were derived from the DNA, and the V and J assignments and clone size from that table. The sample contains around 140,000 clones, less than 80% of which appear only once. The chain combines TRBV11-2 with TRBJ2-3; 9 bases line up with TRBD1. The receptor was derived from a woman aged 80 or over with active or convalescent COVID-19. Source material: peripheral blood. CDR3: CASSGQGITNTQYF. CDR3 in DNA: TGTGCCAGCAGTGGACAGGGGATCACAAATACGCAGTATTTT. Based on the CDR3 plus reference TRBV11-2 and TRBJ2-3, the full variable domain is EAGVAQSPRYKIIEKRQSVAFWCNPISGHATLYWYQQILGQGPKLLIQFQNNGVVDDSQLPKDRFSAERLKGVDSTLKIQPAKLEDSAVYLCASSGQGITNTQYFGPGTRLTVL.